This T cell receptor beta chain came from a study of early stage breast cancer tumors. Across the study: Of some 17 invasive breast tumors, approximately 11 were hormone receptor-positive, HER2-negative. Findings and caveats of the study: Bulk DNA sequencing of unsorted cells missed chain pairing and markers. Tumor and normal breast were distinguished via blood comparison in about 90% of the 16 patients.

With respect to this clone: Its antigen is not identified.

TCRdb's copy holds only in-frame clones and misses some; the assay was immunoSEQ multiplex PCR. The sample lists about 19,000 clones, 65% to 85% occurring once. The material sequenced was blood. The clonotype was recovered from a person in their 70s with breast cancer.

The DNA for the CDR3 is TGTGCCTGGAGATTCCAGGGGGAAATTCGCACTGAAGCTTTCTTT. It encodes CAWRFQGEIRTEAFF. The V call is TRBV30, the J call TRBJ1-1; TRBD1 agrees at 7 bases. Germline V gene data show CDR1 as GTSNPN and CDR2 as SVGIG (reference sequence). V dropped 3 bases and J dropped 4; count of bases not matched to a gene: 11. This CDR3 contains 15 residues.